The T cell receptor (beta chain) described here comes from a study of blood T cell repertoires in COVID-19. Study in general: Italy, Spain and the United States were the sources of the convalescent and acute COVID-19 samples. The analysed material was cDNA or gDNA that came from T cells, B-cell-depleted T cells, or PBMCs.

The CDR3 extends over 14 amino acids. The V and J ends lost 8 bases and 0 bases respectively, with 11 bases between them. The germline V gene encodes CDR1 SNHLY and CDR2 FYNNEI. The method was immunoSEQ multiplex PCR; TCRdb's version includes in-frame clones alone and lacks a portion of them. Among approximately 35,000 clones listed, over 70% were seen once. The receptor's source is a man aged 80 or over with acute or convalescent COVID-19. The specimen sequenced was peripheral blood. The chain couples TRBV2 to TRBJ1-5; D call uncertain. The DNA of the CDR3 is TGTGCCAGCCTTCAGGACTATAGCAATCAGCCCCAGCATTTT. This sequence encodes CASLQDYSNQPQHF.